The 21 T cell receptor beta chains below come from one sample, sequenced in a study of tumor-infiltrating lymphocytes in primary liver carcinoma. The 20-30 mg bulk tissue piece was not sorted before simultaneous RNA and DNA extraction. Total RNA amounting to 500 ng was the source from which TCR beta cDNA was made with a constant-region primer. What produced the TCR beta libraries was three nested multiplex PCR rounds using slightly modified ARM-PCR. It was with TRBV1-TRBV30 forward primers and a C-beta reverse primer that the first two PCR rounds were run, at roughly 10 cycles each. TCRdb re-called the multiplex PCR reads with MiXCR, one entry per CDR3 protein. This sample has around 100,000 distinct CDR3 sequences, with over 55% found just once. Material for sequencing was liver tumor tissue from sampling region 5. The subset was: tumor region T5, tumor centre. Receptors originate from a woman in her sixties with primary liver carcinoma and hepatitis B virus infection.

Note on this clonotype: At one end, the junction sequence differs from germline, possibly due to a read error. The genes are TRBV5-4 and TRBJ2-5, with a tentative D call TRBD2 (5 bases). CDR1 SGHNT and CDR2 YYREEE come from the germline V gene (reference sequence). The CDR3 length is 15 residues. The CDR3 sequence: CASSAGGGGKETQCF. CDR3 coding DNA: TGTGCCAGCAGCGCCGGTGGAGGCGGAAAGGAGACCCAGTGCTTT.

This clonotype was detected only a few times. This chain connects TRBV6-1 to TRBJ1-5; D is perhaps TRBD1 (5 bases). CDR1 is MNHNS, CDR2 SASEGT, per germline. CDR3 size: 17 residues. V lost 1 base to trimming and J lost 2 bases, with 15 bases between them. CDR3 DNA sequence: TGTGCCAGCAGTGAAGAGGAGGGGCGCAGAGGCAATCAGCCCCAGCATTTT. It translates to CASSEEEGRRGNQPQHF.

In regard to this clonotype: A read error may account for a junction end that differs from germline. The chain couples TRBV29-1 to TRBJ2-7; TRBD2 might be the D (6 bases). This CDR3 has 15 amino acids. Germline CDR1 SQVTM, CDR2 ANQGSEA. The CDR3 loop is CIVEDSGTPPYEQYF. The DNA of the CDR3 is TGCATCGTTGAAGACTCCGGGACTCCCCCGTACGAGCAGTATTTC.

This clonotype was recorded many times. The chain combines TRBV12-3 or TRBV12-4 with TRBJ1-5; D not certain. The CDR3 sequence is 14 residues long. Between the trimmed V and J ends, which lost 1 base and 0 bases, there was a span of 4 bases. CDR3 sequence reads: CASSLVNSNQPQHF. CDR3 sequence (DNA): TGTGCCAGCAGTTTAGTCAATAGCAATCAGCCCCAGCATTTT.

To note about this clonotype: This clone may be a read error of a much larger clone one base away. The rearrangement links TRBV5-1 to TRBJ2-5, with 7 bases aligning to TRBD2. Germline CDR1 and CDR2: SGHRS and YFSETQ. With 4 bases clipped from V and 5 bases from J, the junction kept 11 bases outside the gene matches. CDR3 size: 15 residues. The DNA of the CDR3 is TGCGCCAGCAGCCCAGGCCACCCAGCGGGGGAGACCCAGTACTTC. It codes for CASSPGHPAGETQYF. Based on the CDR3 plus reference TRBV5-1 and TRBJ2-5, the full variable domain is KAGVTQTPRYLIKTRGQQVTLSCSPISGHRSVSWYQQTPGQGLQFLFEYFSETQRNKGNFPGRFSGRQFSNSRSEMNVSTLELGDSALYLCASSPGHPAGETQYFGPGTRLLVL.

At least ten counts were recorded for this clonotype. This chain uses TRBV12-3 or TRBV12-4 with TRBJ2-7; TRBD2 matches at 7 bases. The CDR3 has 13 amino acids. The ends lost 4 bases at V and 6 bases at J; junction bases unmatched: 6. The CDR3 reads CASSWGTISEQYF. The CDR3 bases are TGTGCCAGCAGTTGGGGGACTATCTCCGAGCAGTACTTC.

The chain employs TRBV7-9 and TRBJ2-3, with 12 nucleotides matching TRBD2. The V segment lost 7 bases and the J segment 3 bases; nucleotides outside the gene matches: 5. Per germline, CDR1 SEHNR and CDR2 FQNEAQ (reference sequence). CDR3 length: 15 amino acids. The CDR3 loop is CASTLTSGRTDTQYF. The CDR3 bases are TGTGCCAGCACGCTGACTAGCGGGAGAACAGATACGCAGTATTTT.

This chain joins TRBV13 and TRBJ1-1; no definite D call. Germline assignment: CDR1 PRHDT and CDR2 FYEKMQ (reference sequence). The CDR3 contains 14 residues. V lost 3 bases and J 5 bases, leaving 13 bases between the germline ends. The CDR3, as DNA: TGTGCCAGCAGCTTCCAACAGTGGAGTACTGAAGCTTTCTTT. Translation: CASSFQQWSTEAFF.

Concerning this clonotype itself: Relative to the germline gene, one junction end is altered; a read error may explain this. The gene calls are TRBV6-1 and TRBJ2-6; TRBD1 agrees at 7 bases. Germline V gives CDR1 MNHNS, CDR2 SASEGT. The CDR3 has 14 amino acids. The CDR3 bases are TGTGCCAGCAGTGACGGACAGGAGGCCAACGTTCTGACTTTC. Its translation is CASSDGQEANVLTF.

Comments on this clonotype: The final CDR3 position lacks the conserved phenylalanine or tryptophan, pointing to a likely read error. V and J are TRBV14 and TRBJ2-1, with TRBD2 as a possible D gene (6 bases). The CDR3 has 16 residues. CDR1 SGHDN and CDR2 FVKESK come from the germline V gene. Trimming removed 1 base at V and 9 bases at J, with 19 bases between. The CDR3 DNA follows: TGTGCCAGCAGCCAAGTGGGCGGGACTGGCTTTGGTGAGCAGTTCTCC. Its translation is CASSQVGGTGFGEQFS.

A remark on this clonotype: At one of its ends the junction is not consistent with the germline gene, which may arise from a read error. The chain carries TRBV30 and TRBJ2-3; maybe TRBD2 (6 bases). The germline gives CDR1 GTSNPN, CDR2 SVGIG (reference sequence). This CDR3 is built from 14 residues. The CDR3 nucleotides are TGTGCCCGGAGGCGGGAAAGGGAAACAGATACACAGTATTTT. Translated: CARRRERETDTQYF.

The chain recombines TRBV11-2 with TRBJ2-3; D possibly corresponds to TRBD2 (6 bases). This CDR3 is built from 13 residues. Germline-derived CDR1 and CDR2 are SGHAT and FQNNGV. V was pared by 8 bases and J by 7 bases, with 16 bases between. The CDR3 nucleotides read TGTGCCAGCTACCCGCGACGGGGGAATACGCAGTATTTT. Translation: CASYPRRGNTQYF.

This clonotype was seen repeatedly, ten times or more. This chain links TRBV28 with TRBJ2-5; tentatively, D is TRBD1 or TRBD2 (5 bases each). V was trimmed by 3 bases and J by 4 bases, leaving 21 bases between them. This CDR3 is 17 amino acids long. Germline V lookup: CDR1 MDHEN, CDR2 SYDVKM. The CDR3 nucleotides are TGTGCCAGCAGTTTCGGAGTGGGGCAGGGAGTGGGAGAGACCCAGTACTTC. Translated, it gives CASSFGVGQGVGETQYF.

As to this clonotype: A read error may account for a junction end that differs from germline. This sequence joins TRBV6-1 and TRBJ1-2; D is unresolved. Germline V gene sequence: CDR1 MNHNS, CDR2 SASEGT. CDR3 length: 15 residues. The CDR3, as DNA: TGTGCCAGCAATGAAACGCCCACCGCTAACTATGGCTACACCTTC. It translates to CASNETPTANYGYTF.

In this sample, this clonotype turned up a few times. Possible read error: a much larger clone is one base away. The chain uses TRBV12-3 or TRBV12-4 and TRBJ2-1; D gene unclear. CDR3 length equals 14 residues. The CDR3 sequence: CASSLIAGINEQLF. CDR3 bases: TGTGCCAGCAGTTTAATCGCCGGCATCAATGAGCAGCTCTTC.

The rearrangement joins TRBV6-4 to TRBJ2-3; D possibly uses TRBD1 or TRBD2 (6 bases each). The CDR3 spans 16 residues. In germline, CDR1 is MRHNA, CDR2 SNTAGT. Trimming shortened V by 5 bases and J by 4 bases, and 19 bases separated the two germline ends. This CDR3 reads CASSPSGSGGPDTQYF. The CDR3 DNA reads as TGTGCCAGCAGTCCAAGCGGGTCTGGGGGCCCAGATACGCAGTATTTT.

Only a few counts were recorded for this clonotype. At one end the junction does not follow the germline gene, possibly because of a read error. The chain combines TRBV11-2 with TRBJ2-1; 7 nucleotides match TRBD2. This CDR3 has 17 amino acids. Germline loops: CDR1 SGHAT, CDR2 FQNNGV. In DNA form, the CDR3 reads TGTGCCAGCAGCAGGAGACTAGTGGGAGGGCCGGAGGATGAGCAATTCTTC. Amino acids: CASSRRLVGGPEDEQFF.

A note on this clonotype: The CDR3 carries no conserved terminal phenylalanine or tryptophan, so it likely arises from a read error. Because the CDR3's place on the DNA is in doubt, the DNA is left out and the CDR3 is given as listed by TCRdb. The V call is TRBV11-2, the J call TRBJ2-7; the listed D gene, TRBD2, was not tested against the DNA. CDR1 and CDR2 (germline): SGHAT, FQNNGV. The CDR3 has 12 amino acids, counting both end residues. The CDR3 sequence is CAGSSGLAGVSI.

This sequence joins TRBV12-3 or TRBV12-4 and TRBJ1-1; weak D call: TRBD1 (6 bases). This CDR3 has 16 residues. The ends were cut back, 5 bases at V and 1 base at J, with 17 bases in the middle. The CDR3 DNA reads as TGTGCCAGCAGTCAGACTGCCTGGACAGCGAACACTGAAGCTTTCTTT. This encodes CASSQTAWTANTEAFF.

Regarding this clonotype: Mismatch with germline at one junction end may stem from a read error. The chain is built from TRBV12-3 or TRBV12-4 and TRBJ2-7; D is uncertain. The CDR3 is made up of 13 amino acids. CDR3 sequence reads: CASSRSESYEQYF. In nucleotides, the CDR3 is TGTGCCAGCAGCCGATCAGAGTCCTACGAGCAATACTTC.

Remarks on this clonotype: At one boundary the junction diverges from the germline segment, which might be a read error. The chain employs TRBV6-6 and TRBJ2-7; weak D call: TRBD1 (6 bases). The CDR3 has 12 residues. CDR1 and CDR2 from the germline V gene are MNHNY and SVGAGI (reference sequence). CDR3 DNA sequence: TGTGCCTCTCGGGACAAGGCCTACGAGGAGTACTTC. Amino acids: CASRDKAYEEYF.